Listed below are T cell receptor beta chains from one sample, sequenced in a study of CD8 T cells in Susac syndrome. TCRdb independently ran MiXCR on the immunoSEQ multiplex PCR reads; one entry per CDR3 protein. This sample carries tens of thousands of distinct CDR3 sequences, 90% to 95% of them seen once, and the ten largest clones take less than 0.16%. The sample taken for sequencing was CD4+ T cells from PBMCs. The receptors originated from a human donor with Susac syndrome. The CDR3 runs from the conserved cysteine through the conserved F or W. The D gene is left open where the match is weak.

v_gene	d_gene	j_gene	CDR3nt	CDR3aa
TRBV28	-	TRBJ2-7	TGTGCCAGCAGTCCCCATACAGGGGCGGGGGAGCAGTACTTC	CASSPHTGAGEQYF
TRBV28	-	TRBJ2-2	TGTGCCAGCAGGCGGACAGTACTGAACACCGGGGAGCTGTTTTTT	CASRRTVLNTGELFF
TRBV29-1	-	TRBJ1-3	TGCAGCGTCTCTTGGACACGCTCTGGAAACACCATATATTTT	CSVSWTRSGNTIYF
TRBV7-2	-	TRBJ2-3	TGTGCCAGCAGCTTAGACTGGCTGAGCACAGATACGCAGTATTTT	CASSLDWLSTDTQYF
TRBV6-4	-	TRBJ2-5	TGTGCCAGCAGTGAGAACCGCCAGGGTGCCCAGTACTTC	CASSENRQGAQYF
TRBV5-1	-	TRBJ1-4	TGCGCCAGCAGCTTCTTTCCCAATGGTGAGGAAAAACTGTTTTTT	CASSFFPNGEEKLFF
TRBV28	-	TRBJ2-7	TGTGCCAGCAGTGGAGGGACACGTACTCCCTACGAGCAGTACTTC	CASSGGTRTPYEQYF
TRBV5-1	-	TRBJ2-3	TGCGCCAGCAGCTTGGGATCTCAGACGCAGTATTTT	CASSLGSQTQYF
TRBV4-1	-	TRBJ1-1	TGCGCCAGCAGCACAAGTGGGGAGCGAAGGTCCTTCTTT	CASSTSGERRSFF
TRBV9	TRBD1	TRBJ2-6	TGTGCCAGCAGCGCGGGACAGCGACTCTCTGGGGCCAACGTCCTGACTTTC	CASSAGQRLSGANVLTF
TRBV30	TRBD1	TRBJ2-2	TGTGCCTGGAGTGTACGTAGAGGGACAGGGGTCATCGGGGAGCTGTTTTTT	CAWSVRRGTGVIGELFF
TRBV9	-	TRBJ2-5	TGTGCCAGCAGCCAACGGACTACAGAGACCCAGTACTTC	CASSQRTTETQYF
TRBV28	TRBD2	TRBJ2-7	TGTGCCAGCGCGGGGGGAGGGATCTCCTACGAGCAGTACTTC	CASAGGGISYEQYF
TRBV28	TRBD1	TRBJ1-2	TGTGCCAGCCGGATTCCGACAGGGGGGGACTATGGCTACACCTTC	CASRIPTGGDYGYTF
TRBV28	-	TRBJ1-2	TGTGCCAGCAGTTTCCCCATCTTCAGGGGCGCCTATGGCTACACCTTC	CASSFPIFRGAYGYTF
TRBV12-3/TRBV12-4	-	TRBJ2-7	TGTGCCAGCAGTTTAGACCTCCGCTACGAGCAGTACTTC	CASSLDLRYEQYF
TRBV4-1	-	TRBJ1-2	TGCGCCAGCAGCCATGATCATCCGGTTCAAGGGAACGGGAGTCGAGGGAGCTATGGCTACACCTTC	CASSHDHPVQGNGSRGSYGYTF
TRBV7-2	-	TRBJ2-3	TGTGCCAGCAGCTTTAACAGCGGAGATACGCAGTATTTT	CASSFNSGDTQYF
TRBV28	-	TRBJ2-7	TGTGCCAGCATCTCACAGGCAACCTACGAGCAGTACTTC	CASISQATYEQYF
TRBV7-2	-	TRBJ1-1	TGTGCCAGCAGCTTAGCGTTAAGGTTGACTGAAGCTTTCTTT	CASSLALRLTEAFF
TRBV28	-	TRBJ1-1	TGTGCCAGCAGTTTATACCCACACACTGAAGCTTTCTTT	CASSLYPHTEAFF
TRBV9	-	TRBJ1-1	TGTGCCAGCAGCGTTGGCAGCTTGAACACTGAAGCTTTCTTT	CASSVGSLNTEAFF